The text below deals with one T cell receptor beta chain. This sample is drawn from a study of blood T cell repertoires in COVID-19. Profiling relied on immunoSEQ multiplex PCR, and the TCRdb table lists in-frame clones only, not all of them. The sample yields around 86,000 clones, approximately 85% seen once. Germline CDR1 reads MNHEY; CDR2 reads SVGAGI. V dropped 4 bases and J dropped 0 bases, with 6 bases sitting between them. The CDR3 has 13 amino acids. This TCR was recovered from a human donor in a cohort sampled during active COVID-19. V and J are TRBV6-5 and TRBJ1-1; D unclear. Sequencing was done on a sample of peripheral blood. The CDR3 DNA reads as TGTGCCAGCAGTTTAAACATGAACACTGAAGCTTTCTTT. Its protein product is CASSLNMNTEAFF.